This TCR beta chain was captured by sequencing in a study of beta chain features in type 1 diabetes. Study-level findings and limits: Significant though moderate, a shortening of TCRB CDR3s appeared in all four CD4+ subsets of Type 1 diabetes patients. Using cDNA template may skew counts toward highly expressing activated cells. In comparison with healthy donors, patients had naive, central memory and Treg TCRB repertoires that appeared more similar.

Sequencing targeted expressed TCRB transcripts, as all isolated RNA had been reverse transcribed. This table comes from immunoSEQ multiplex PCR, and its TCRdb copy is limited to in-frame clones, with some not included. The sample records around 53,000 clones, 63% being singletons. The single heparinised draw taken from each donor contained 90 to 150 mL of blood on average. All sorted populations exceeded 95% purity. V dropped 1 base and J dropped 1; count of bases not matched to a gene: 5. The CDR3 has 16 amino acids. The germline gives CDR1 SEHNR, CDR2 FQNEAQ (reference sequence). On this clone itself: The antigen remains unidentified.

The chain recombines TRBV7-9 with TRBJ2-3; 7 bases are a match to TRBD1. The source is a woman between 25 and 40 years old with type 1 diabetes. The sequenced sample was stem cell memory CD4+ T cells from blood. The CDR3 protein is CASSLDRTGGTDTQYF. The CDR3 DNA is TGTGCCAGCAGCTTAGACCGGACAGGAGGCACAGATACGCAGTATTTT.